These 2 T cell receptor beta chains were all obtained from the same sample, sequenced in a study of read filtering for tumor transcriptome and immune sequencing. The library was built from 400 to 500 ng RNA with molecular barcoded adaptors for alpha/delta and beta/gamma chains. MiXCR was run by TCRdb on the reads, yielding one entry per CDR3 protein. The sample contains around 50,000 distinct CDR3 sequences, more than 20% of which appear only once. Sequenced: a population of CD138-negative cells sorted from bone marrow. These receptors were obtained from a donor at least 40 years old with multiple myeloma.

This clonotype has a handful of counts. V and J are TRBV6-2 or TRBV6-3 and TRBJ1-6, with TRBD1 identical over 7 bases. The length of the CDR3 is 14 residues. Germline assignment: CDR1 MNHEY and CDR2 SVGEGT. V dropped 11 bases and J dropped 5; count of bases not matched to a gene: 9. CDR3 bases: TGTGCCTCTTACGAGGGGGCGAATAATTCACCCCTCCACTTT. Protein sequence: CASYEGANNSPLHF.

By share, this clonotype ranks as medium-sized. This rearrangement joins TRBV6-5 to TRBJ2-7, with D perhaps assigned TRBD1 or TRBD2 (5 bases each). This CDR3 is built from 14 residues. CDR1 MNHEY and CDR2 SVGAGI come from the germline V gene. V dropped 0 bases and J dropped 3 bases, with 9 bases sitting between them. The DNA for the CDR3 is TGTGCCAGCAGTTACTCGGAGGACATCTACGAGCAGTACTTC. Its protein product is CASSYSEDIYEQYF.